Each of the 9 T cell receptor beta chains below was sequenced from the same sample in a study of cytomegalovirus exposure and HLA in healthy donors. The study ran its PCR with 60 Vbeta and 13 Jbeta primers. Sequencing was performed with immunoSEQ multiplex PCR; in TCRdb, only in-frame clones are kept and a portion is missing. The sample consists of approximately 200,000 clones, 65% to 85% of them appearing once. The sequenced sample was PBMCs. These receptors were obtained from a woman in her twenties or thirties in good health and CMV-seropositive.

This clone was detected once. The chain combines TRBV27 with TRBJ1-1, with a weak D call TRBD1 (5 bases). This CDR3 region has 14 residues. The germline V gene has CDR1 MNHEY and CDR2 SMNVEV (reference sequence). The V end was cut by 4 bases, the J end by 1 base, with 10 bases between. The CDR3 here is CASSWVRENTEAFF. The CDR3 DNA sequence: TGTGCCAGCAGTTGGGTCAGGGAGAACACTGAAGCTTTCTTT.

Here the CDR3 DNA reads TGTGCCAGCGGGACAGGGATCACCGAGCAGTACTTC. It yields the protein CASGTGITEQYF. The gene calls are TRBV28 and TRBJ2-7, with 9 bases matching TRBD1. V shed 8 bases and J 6 bases; nucleotides not matched to a gene: 5. Looked up from germline, CDR1 is MDHEN and CDR2 is SYDVKM. This CDR3 spans 12 amino acids. The complete variable domain, with remaining parts taken from reference TRBV28 and TRBJ2-7, reads DVKVTQSSRYLVKRTGEKVFLECVQDMDHENMFWYRQDPGLGLRLIYFSYDVKMKEKGDIPEGYSVSREKKERFSLILESASTNQTSMYLCASGTGITEQYFGPGTRLTVT.

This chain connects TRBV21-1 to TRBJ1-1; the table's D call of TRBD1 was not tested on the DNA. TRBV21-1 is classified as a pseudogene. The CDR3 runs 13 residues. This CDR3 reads CASSARGYTEAFF. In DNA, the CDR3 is TGTGCCAGCAGTGCGAGGGGGTACACTGAAGCTTTCTTT.

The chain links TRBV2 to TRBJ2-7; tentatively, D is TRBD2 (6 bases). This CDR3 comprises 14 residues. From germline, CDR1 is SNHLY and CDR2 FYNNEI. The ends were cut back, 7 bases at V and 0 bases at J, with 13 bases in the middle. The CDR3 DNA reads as TGTGCCAGCAATCGGGACTTAAGCTCCTACGAGCAGTACTTC. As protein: CASNRDLSSYEQYF.

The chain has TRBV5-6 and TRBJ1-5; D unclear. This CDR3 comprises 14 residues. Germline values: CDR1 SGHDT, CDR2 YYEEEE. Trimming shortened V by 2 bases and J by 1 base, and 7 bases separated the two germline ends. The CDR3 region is CASSFGDSNQPQHF. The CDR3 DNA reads TGTGCCAGCAGCTTCGGAGACAGCAATCAGCCCCAGCATTTT.

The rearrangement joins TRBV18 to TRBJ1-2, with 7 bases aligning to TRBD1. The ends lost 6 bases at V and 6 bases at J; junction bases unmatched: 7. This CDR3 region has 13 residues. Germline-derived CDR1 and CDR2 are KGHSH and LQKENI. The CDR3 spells CASSLHQGDGYTF. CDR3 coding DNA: TGTGCCAGCTCGCTCCATCAGGGGGATGGCTACACCTTC.

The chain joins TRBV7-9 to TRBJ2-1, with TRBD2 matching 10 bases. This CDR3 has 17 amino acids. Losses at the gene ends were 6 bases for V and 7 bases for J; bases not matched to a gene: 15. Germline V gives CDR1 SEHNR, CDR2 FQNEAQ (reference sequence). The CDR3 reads CASRRMHSGRAVNEQFF. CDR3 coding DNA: TGTGCCAGCAGACGGATGCACAGCGGGAGGGCTGTGAATGAGCAGTTCTTC.

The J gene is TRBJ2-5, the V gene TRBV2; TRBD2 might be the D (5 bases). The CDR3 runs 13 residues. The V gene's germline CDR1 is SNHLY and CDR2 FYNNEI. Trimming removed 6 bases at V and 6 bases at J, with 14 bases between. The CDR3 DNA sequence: TGTGCCAGCAGCCCTGTGGGGAGCCAGACCCAGTACTTC. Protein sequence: CASSPVGSQTQYF. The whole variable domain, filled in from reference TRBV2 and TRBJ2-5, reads EPEVTQTPSHQVTQMGQEVILRCVPISNHLYFYWYRQILGQKVEFLVSFYNNEISEKSEIFDDQFSVERPDGSNFTLKIRSTKLEDSAMYFCASSPVGSQTQYFGPGTRLLVL.

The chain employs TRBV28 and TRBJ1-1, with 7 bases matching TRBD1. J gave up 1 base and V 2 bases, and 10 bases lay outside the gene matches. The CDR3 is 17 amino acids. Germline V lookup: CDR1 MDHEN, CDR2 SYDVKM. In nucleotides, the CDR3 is TGTGCCAGCAGTTTAAGGGGACAGACAGTTCCGAACACTGAAGCTTTCTTT. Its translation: CASSLRGQTVPNTEAFF.